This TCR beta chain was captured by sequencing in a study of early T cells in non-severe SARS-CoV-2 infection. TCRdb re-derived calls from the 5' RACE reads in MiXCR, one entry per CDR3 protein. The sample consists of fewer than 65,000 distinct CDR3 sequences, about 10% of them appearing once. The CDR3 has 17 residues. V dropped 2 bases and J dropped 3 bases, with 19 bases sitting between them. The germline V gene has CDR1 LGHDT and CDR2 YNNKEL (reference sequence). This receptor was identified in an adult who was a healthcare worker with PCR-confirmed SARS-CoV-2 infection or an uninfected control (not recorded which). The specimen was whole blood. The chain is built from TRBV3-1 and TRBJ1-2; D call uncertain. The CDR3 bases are TGTGCCAGCAGCCAACATTTTCGCATGGACGGAGACTATGGCTACACCTTC. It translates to CASSQHFRMDGDYGYTF.